Listed below are T cell receptor beta chains from one sample, sequenced in a study of graft-versus-host responses after intestinal transplantation. Libraries were prepared by immunoSEQ multiplex PCR; TCRdb keeps only in-frame clonotypes and omits some of them. Of under 25,000 clones detected, roughly 86% appear once; the ten largest clones hold 9.4%. Sequenced material: PBMCs, taken about 240 days after intestinal transplant. The source of these receptors is a human patient who received an intestinal transplant, so some T cells may come from the graft donor. The CDR3 runs from the conserved cysteine through the conserved F or W. Each record gives: D gene, clone size, V gene, J gene, CDR3 DNA, CDR3 protein. The D gene is left open where the match is weak. Part of the rows lack a size; the others show once, few, many or a class for expanded clones.

D: NA; size: NA; V: TRBV7-9; J: TRBJ2-3; DNA: TGTGCCAGCAGCTTAGCTTACAGGCTGGGGGTAGATACGCAGTATTTT; CDR3: CASSLAYRLGVDTQYF
D: NA; size: NA; V: TRBV16; J: TRBJ2-1; DNA: TGTGCCAGCAGCCAATTTAATCTGGCGTACAATGAGCAGTTCTTC; CDR3: CASSQFNLAYNEQFF
D: NA; size: NA; V: TRBV13; J: TRBJ1-2; DNA: TGTGCCAGCAGCTTAGGGCCGGTAGCTAACTATGGCTACACCTTC; CDR3: CASSLGPVANYGYTF
D: NA; size: NA; V: TRBV19; J: TRBJ2-2; DNA: TGTGCCAGTAGGAGGATTGAGGGCACCGGGGAGCTGTTTTTT; CDR3: CASRRIEGTGELFF
D: TRBD1; size: once; V: TRBV19; J: TRBJ1-3; DNA: TGTGCCAGCATAACTTCCGGGACAGGGGGCTTGACAGGAGATGGAAACACCATATATTTT; CDR3: CASITSGTGGLTGDGNTIYF
D: NA; size: NA; V: TRBV19; J: TRBJ2-7; DNA: TGTGCCAGTGGTAGCGGCCCCTACGAGCAGTACTTC; CDR3: CASGSGPYEQYF
D: NA; size: NA; V: TRBV11-2; J: TRBJ2-7; DNA: TGTGCCAGCAGCCCCCGCTTTCACTACGAGCAGTACTTC; CDR3: CASSPRFHYEQYF
D: NA; size: NA; V: TRBV11-3; J: TRBJ1-3; DNA: TGTGCCAGCAGCTTAAGTCGGATCTCTGGAAACACCATATATTTT; CDR3: CASSLSRISGNTIYF
D: NA; size: NA; V: TRBV2; J: TRBJ2-7; DNA: TGTGCCAGCAGTTTGGGACTCTTACGCAAGCAGTACTTC; CDR3: CASSLGLLRKQYF
D: NA; size: NA; V: TRBV21-1; J: TRBJ1-1; DNA: TGTGCCAGCAGCAGCGAGGAAGCTTTCTTT; CDR3: CASSSEEAFF
D: TRBD1; size: NA; V: TRBV6-5; J: TRBJ1-1; DNA: TGTGCCAGCAGTTATGGGACAGGGGGCACTGAAGCTTTCTTT; CDR3: CASSYGTGGTEAFF
D: NA; size: NA; V: TRBV30; J: TRBJ2-7; DNA: TGTGCCTGGAGTGTAGGGGAATACGAGCAGTACTTC; CDR3: CAWSVGEYEQYF
D: TRBD2; size: NA; V: TRBV4-1; J: TRBJ2-1; DNA: TGCGCCAGCAGCCAACCGACAGGACTTGGGACTAGCCTTGGAAGCGAGCAGTTCTTC; CDR3: CASSQPTGLGTSLGSEQFF
D: NA; size: NA; V: TRBV7-9; J: TRBJ2-4; DNA: TGTGCCAGCGAGAGGGGTGACATTCAGTACTTC; CDR3: CASERGDIQYF
D: TRBD1; size: NA; V: TRBV2; J: TRBJ2-5; DNA: TGTGCCAGCAGTGATTCAGGACAGGGGGGAGAGACCCAGTACTTC; CDR3: CASSDSGQGGETQYF
D: NA; size: NA; V: TRBV5-4; J: TRBJ2-3; DNA: TGTGCCAGCAGCCCCAGGGCAGGGCCGTACGACCAAGATACGCAGTATTTT; CDR3: CASSPRAGPYDQDTQYF
D: NA; size: NA; V: TRBV7-2; J: TRBJ2-1; DNA: TGTGCCAGCAGCTTAGCGGGGGCCGGGTACAATGAGCAGTTCTTC; CDR3: CASSLAGAGYNEQFF
D: NA; size: NA; V: TRBV27; J: TRBJ1-6; DNA: TGTGCCAGCAGTTTAGCACAGGGTTCACCCCTCCACTTT; CDR3: CASSLAQGSPLHF
D: NA; size: NA; V: TRBV19; J: TRBJ1-2; DNA: TGTGCCACCTTCCCGGGAGGGGCGGCCTATGGCTACACCTTC; CDR3: CATFPGGAAYGYTF
D: TRBD2; size: NA; V: TRBV7-8; J: TRBJ2-5; DNA: TGTGCCAGCAGCGCCCGGACTAGCGGACCAACCCCGTACTTC; CDR3: CASSARTSGPTPYF
D: NA; size: NA; V: TRBV2; J: TRBJ1-1; DNA: TGTGCCAGCAGTGAACCAGGTCTGAGGACTGAAGCTTTCTTT; CDR3: CASSEPGLRTEAFF
D: NA; size: NA; V: TRBV11-2; J: TRBJ2-1; DNA: TGTGCCAGCAGCCCACGACTAGACAATGAGCAGTTCTTC; CDR3: CASSPRLDNEQFF
D: NA; size: NA; V: TRBV5-1; J: TRBJ2-5; DNA: TGCGCCAGCAACGAGGAGCGCCCGAAGGTGACCCAGTACTTC; CDR3: CASNEERPKVTQYF
D: NA; size: NA; V: TRBV7-9; J: TRBJ2-3; DNA: TGTGCCAGCAGCTTTGGGGGCCGGGACTACAAAGATACGCAGTATTTT; CDR3: CASSFGGRDYKDTQYF
D: NA; size: few; V: TRBV7-9; J: TRBJ2-1; DNA: TGTGCCAGAAGTATCTCCTACAATGAGCAGTTCTTC; CDR3: CARSISYNEQFF
D: TRBD1; size: once; V: TRBV5-1; J: TRBJ2-3; DNA: TGCGCCAGCAGCCGGGGACAGGGGATAGTCGTATCGGGGGATACGCAGTATTTT; CDR3: CASSRGQGIVVSGDTQYF
D: TRBD2; size: NA; V: TRBV11-1; J: TRBJ2-3; DNA: TGTGCCAGCAGCTTAGTTTTTAGCGGGGGCCATCCAGATACGCAGTATTTT; CDR3: CASSLVFSGGHPDTQYF
D: TRBD1; size: NA; V: TRBV7-8; J: TRBJ2-3; DNA: TGTGCCAGCAGCTTAGCCGACAGGGTCACAGATACGCAGTATTTT; CDR3: CASSLADRVTDTQYF
D: TRBD1; size: NA; V: TRBV4-1; J: TRBJ1-2; DNA: TGCGCCAGCAGCCAAGAGAGGGGGCTTGGCTACACCTTC; CDR3: CASSQERGLGYTF
D: NA; size: NA; V: TRBV4-1; J: TRBJ1-1; DNA: TGCGCCAGCAGCCAAGGGGACCCCTCCGCCACTGAAGCTTTCTTT; CDR3: CASSQGDPSATEAFF
D: TRBD1; size: NA; V: TRBV27; J: TRBJ2-7; DNA: TGTGCCAGCAGCCTACAGGGGCCCTACGAGCAGTACTTC; CDR3: CASSLQGPYEQYF
D: NA; size: NA; V: TRBV11-2; J: TRBJ2-3; DNA: TGTGCCAGCAGCTTACCAAGGGGGGTATTCGATACGCAGTATTTT; CDR3: CASSLPRGVFDTQYF
D: TRBD1; size: NA; V: TRBV2; J: TRBJ1-2; DNA: TGTGCCAGCGTGACAGGGGGCGAGGATGGCTACACCTTC; CDR3: CASVTGGEDGYTF
D: NA; size: NA; V: TRBV19; J: TRBJ1-1; DNA: TGTGCCAGTAGTATTAGCCTGAACACTGAAGCTTTCTTT; CDR3: CASSISLNTEAFF
D: NA; size: NA; V: TRBV2; J: TRBJ1-5; DNA: TGTGCCAGCAGTGTAGCCGGGAATCAGCCCCAGCATTTT; CDR3: CASSVAGNQPQHF
D: NA; size: NA; V: TRBV20-1; J: TRBJ2-2; DNA: TGCAGTGCCAGATCCACCGGGGAGCTGTTTTTT; CDR3: CSARSTGELFF
D: TRBD1; size: NA; V: TRBV9; J: TRBJ2-3; DNA: TGTGCCAGCTCCTGGGACAGACTCACAGATACGCAGTATTTT; CDR3: CASSWDRLTDTQYF
D: NA; size: NA; V: TRBV29-1; J: TRBJ1-1; DNA: TGCAGCGTTGAAGAGGGGAGGAACACTGAAGCTTTCTTT; CDR3: CSVEEGRNTEAFF
D: NA; size: NA; V: TRBV5-1; J: TRBJ2-3; DNA: TGCGCCAGCAGCTTGGAGGCAGAACGGGGCACAGATACGCAGTATTTT; CDR3: CASSLEAERGTDTQYF
D: NA; size: NA; V: TRBV5-6; J: TRBJ2-7; DNA: TGTGCCAGCAGCTTGGAATCTTTGAGGTACTACGAGCAGTACTTC; CDR3: CASSLESLRYYEQYF
D: NA; size: NA; V: TRBV6-1; J: TRBJ1-1; DNA: TGTGCCAGCAGTGAACAATTGTACACTGAAGCTTTCTTT; CDR3: CASSEQLYTEAFF
D: NA; size: NA; V: TRBV7-8; J: TRBJ2-2; DNA: TGTGCCAGCAGTCGCTCCGGGGAGCTGTTTTTT; CDR3: CASSRSGELFF
D: TRBD1; size: NA; V: TRBV7-3; J: TRBJ2-7; DNA: TGTGCCAGCAGCCAGGGACAGGGGAACGAGCAGTACTTC; CDR3: CASSQGQGNEQYF
D: TRBD2; size: NA; V: TRBV19; J: TRBJ2-3; DNA: TGTGCCAGTAGTATCGGACTAGCGGGGAGCACAGATACGCAGTATTTT; CDR3: CASSIGLAGSTDTQYF
D: NA; size: once; V: TRBV5-6; J: TRBJ1-2; DNA: TGTGCCAGCAGCTTGCCGGGTATTAATGGCTACACCTTC; CDR3: CASSLPGINGYTF
D: NA; size: NA; V: TRBV18; J: TRBJ1-1; DNA: TGTGCCAGCTCACCCCAGGGTCTTGACACTGAAGCTTTCTTT; CDR3: CASSPQGLDTEAFF
D: NA; size: NA; V: TRBV4-1; J: TRBJ2-7; DNA: TGCGCCAGCAGCCCTGTTTGGTACAGGACCCGGTACGAGCAGTACTTC; CDR3: CASSPVWYRTRYEQYF
D: NA; size: NA; V: TRBV5-8; J: TRBJ2-1; DNA: TGTGCCAGCAGCTTGGCCGTTTCGGGGGTGGGTGAGCAGTTCTTC; CDR3: CASSLAVSGVGEQFF
D: NA; size: NA; V: TRBV6-1; J: TRBJ1-1; DNA: TGTGCCAGCACATTCGTATATACTGAAGCTTTCTTT; CDR3: CASTFVYTEAFF
D: NA; size: NA; V: TRBV2; J: TRBJ2-6; DNA: TGTGCCAGCAGTGCGGGTCTCTCTGGGGCCAACGTCCTGACTTTC; CDR3: CASSAGLSGANVLTF